This T cell receptor (beta chain) is from a study of PD-1 blockade in classical Hodgkin lymphoma. Study-wide points: Still unresolved is the cause of the repertoire differences, which may be disease activity or prior therapy. As was reported, newly diagnosed patients showed lower baseline TCR diversity than healthy donors did.

V trimming: 6 bases; J trimming: 8 bases; junction bases outside the gene matches: 6. The CDR3 sequence is 12 residues long. Germline V gives CDR1 SGHTA, CDR2 FQGNSA. This sample's time point: newly diagnosed, previously untreated cHL patient sample. The repertoire was sequenced with immunoSEQ multiplex PCR; TCRdb's copy has only in-frame clones and lacks some. The sample has under 30,000 clones, 91% seen once; the top ten hold roughly 3.8%. A word on this clone: What it binds is unknown.

Sample: peripheral blood mononuclear cells (PBMCs). This sequence originates from a human donor with classical Hodgkin lymphoma. V is TRBV7-2 and J is TRBJ1-2, with 7 bases fitting TRBD1. For the CDR3, the DNA is TGTGCCAGCAGTCAACCGGGACAGGGCTACACCTTC. It translates to CASSQPGQGYTF.